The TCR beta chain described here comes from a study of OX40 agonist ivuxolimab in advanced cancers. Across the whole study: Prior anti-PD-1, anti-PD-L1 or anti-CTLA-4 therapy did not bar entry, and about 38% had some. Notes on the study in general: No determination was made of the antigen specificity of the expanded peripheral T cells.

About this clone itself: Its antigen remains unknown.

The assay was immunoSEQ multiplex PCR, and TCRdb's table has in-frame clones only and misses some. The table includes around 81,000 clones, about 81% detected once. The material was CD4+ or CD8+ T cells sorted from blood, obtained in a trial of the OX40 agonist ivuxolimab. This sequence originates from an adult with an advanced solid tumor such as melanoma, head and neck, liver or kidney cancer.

Here the CDR3 DNA reads TGCGCCAGCAGCTTCGGCGAGTTACCTAATGAGCAGTTCTTC. This translates into CASSFGELPNEQFF. V is TRBV5-1 and J is TRBJ2-1; D is unclear. This CDR3 spans 14 amino acids. V was clipped by 2 bases and J by 7 bases, with 13 bases between them. The V gene's germline CDR1 is SGHRS and CDR2 YFSETQ.